The clone carrying this TCR beta chain was seen a single time. This entry is derived from a study of blood T cell repertoires in COVID-19. This table comes from immunoSEQ multiplex PCR, and its TCRdb copy is limited to in-frame clones, with some not included. The table shows 170,000 or so clones, with around 87% occurring only once. Trimming removed 3 bases at V and 7 bases at J, with 13 bases between. The CDR3 is 13 residues long. Germline V gene lookup returns CDR1 SQVTM and CDR2 ANQGSEA. The specimen was peripheral blood. This TCR derives from a woman in her seventies with COVID-19, enrolled during active disease. The chain carries TRBV29-1 and TRBJ1-5; a possible D gene is TRBD1 (6 bases). The CDR3: CSVDGGSGQPQHF. The CDR3 DNA follows: TGCAGCGTTGATGGGGGCTCAGGGCAGCCCCAGCATTTT. The full variable domain, completed using reference TRBV29-1 and TRBJ1-5, is SAVISQKPSRDICQRGTSLTIQCQVDSQVTMMFWYRQQPGQSLTLIATANQGSEATYESGFVIDKFPISRPNLTFSTLTVSNMSPEDSSIYLCSVDGGSGQPQHFGDGTRLSIL.